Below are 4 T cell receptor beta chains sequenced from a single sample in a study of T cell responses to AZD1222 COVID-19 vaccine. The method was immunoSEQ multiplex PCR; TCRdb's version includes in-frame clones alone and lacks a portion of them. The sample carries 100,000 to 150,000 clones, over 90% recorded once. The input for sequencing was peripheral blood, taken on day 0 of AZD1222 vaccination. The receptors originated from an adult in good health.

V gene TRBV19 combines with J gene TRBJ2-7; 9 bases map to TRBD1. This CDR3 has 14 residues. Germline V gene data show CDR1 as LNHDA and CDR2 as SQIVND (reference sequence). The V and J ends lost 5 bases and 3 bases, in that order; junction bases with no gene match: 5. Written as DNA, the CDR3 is TGTGCCAGTAGTGCAGGGGACAGGGTCTACGAGCAGTACTTC. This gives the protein CASSAGDRVYEQYF.

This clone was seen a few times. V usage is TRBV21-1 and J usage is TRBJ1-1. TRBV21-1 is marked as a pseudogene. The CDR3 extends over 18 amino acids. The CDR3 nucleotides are TGTGCCAGCAGCAAAGGTCGTAGGATAAAAATACGGAACACTGAAGCTTTCTTT. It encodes CASSKGRRIKIRNTEAFF.

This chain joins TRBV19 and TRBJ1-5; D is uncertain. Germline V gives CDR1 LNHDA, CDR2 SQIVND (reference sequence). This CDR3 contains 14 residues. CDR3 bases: TGTGCGACCTCTCGGAGGTATAGCAATCAGCCCCAGCATTTT. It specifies CATSRRYSNQPQHF.

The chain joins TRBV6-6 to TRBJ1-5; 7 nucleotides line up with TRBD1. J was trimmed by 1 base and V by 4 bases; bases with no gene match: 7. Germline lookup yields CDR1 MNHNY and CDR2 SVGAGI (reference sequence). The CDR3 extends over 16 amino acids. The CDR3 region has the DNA TGTGCCAGCAGTTCCTGGGGACAGCCGAGCAATCAGCCCCAGCATTTT. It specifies CASSSWGQPSNQPQHF.